This T cell receptor beta chain was sequenced during a study of blood T cells in healthy people across ages. Study-wide points: Age advanced and TCR beta diversity per million T cells fell, roughly linearly.

Worth noting for this clonotype: Its target is unknown.

Researchers isolated at least 7 million PBMCs per sample. Samples each yielded at least 5.5 micrograms of total RNA. A second 7 to 11 cycle PCR used barcoded and J-beta primers. One entry per CDR3 protein, called by TCRdb with MiXCR from the 5' RACE reads. The table has some 800,000 distinct CDR3 sequences, 25% seen once. Trimming removed 0 bases at V and 8 bases at J, with 13 bases between. Germline values: CDR1 LGHNA, CDR2 YSLEER. The CDR3 length is 14 residues. These same records also appear under a second study, on T cells of mothers and their children. From that report: Related mother-child pairs shared marginally more repertoire than unrelated pairs, though not significantly.

Sequenced sample: blood. V gene TRBV4-3 combines with J gene TRBJ1-2; D uncertain. The origin of this receptor is a boy between 10 and 17 years old in good health. The CDR3 reads CASSQDREARGYTF. In DNA form, the CDR3 reads TGCGCCAGCAGCCAAGATAGAGAGGCTAGGGGCTACACCTTC.